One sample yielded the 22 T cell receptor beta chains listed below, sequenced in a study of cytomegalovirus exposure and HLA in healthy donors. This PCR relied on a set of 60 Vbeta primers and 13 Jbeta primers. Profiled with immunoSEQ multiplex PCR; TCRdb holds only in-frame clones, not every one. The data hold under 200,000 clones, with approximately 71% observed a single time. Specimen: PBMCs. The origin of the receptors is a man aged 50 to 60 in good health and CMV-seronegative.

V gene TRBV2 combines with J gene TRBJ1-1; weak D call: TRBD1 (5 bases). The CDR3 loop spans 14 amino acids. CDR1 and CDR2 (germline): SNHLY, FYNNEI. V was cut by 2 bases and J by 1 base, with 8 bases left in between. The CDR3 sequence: CASSERQRNTEAFF. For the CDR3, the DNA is TGTGCCAGCAGTGAAAGACAGAGGAACACTGAAGCTTTCTTT.

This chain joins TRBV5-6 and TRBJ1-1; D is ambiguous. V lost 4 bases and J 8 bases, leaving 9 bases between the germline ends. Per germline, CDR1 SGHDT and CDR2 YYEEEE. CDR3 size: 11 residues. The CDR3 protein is CASSAGSEAFF. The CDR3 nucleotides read TGTGCCAGCAGCGCGGGCTCAGAAGCTTTCTTT.

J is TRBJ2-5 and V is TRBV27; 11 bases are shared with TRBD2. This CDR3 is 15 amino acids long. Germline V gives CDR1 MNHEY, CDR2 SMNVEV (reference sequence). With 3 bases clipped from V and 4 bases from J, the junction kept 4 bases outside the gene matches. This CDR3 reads CASSFSGGAVETQYF. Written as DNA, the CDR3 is TGTGCCAGCAGTTTTAGCGGGGGGGCCGTAGAGACCCAGTACTTC.

The CDR3 DNA follows: TGCGCCAGCAGCCCAACGGACAGACCCTACGAGCAGTACTTC. Encoded protein: CASSPTDRPYEQYF. J is TRBJ2-7 and V is TRBV4-3; tentative D call: TRBD1 (6 bases). V lost 4 bases and J 2 bases, leaving 12 bases between the germline ends. This CDR3 contains 14 residues. Germline CDR1 reads LGHNA; CDR2 reads YSLEER.

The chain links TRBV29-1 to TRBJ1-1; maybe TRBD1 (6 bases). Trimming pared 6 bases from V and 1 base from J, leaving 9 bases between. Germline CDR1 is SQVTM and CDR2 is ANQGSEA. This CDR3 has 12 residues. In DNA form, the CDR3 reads TGCAGCGTACAGGGCGGGAACACTGAAGCTTTCTTT. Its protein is CSVQGGNTEAFF.

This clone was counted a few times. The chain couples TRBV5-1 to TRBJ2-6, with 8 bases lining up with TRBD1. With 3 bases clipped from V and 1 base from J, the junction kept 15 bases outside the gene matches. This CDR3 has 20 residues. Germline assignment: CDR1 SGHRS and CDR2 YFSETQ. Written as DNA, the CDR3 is TGCGCCAGCAGCTCCTCAAAATCACAGGGGGTGGCTTCTGGGGCCAACGTCCTGACTTTC. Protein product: CASSSSKSQGVASGANVLTF.

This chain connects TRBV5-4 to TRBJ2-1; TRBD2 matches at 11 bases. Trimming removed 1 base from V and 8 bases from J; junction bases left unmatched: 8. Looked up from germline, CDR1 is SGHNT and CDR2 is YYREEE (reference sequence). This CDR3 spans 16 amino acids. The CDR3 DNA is TGTGCCAGCAGCTTGTTAGCGGGGGGGGAATGGGATGAGCAGTTCTTC. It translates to CASSLLAGGEWDEQFF. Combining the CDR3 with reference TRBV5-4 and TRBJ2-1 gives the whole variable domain ETGVTQSPTHLIKTRGQQVTLRCSSQSGHNTVSWYQQALGQGPQFIFQYYREEENGRGNFPPRFSGLQFPNYSSELNVNALELDDSALYLCASSLLAGGEWDEQFFGPGTRLTVL.

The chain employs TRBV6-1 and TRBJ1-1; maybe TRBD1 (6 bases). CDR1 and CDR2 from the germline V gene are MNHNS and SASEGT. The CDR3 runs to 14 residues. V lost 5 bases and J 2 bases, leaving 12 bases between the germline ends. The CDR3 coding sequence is TGTGCCAGCAGTAGCCGGGACACCAACACTGAAGCTTTCTTT. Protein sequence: CASSSRDTNTEAFF.

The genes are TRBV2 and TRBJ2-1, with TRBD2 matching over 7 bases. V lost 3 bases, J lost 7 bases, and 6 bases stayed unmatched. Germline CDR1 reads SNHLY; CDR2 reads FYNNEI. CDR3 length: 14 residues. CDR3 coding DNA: TGTGCCAGCAGTGAGCGGGAGACGGAAAATGAGCAGTTCTTC. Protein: CASSERETENEQFF.

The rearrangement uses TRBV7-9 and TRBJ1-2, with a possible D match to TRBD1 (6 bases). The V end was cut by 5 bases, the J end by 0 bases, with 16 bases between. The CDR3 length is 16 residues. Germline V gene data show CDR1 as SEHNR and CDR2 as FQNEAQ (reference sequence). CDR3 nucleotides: TGTGCCAGCAGCGGGCAGAGACGGACAGCTAACTATGGCTACACCTTC. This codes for CASSGQRRTANYGYTF.

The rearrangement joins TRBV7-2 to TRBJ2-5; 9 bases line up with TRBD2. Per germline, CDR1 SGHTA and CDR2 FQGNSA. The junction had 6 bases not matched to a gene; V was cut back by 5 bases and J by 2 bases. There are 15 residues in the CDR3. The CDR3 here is CASSKSSGVQETQYF. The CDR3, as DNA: TGTGCCAGCAGCAAATCTAGCGGGGTGCAAGAGACCCAGTACTTC.

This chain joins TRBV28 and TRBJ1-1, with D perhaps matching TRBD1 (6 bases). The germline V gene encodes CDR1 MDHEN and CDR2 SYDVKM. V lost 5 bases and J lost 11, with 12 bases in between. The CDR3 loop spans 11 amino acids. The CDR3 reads CASSAHRVAFF. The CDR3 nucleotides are TGTGCCAGCAGTGCCCACAGGGTGGCTTTCTTT.

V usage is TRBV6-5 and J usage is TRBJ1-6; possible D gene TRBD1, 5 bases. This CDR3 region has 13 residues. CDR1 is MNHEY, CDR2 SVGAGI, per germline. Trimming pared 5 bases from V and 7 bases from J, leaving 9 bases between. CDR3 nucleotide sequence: TGTGCCAGCAGTGGGGGGATCAATTCACCCCTCCACTTT. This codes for CASSGGINSPLHF.

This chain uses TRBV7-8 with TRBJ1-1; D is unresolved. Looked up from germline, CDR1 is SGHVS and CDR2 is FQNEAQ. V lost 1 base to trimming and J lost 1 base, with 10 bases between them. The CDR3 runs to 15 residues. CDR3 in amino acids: CASSLGGQTNTEAFF. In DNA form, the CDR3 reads TGTGCCAGCAGCTTAGGAGGGCAAACGAACACTGAAGCTTTCTTT. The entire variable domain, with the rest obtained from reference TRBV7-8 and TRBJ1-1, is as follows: GAGVSQSPRYKVAKRGQDVALRCDPISGHVSLFWYQQALGQGPEFLTYFQNEAQLDKSGLPSDRFFAERPEGSVSTLKIQRTQQEDSAVYLCASSLGGQTNTEAFFGQGTRLTVV.

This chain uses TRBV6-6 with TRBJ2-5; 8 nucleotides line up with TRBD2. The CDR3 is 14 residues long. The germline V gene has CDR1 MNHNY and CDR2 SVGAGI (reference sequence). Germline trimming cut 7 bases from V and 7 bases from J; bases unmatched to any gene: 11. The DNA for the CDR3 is TGTGCCAGCACTTTGGGGCTAGCGGGCGGGACCCAGTACTTC. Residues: CASTLGLAGGTQYF.

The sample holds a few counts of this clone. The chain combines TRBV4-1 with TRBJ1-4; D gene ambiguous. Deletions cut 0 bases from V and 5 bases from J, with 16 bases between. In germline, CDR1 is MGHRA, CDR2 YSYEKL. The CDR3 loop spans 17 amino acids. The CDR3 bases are TGCGCCAGCAGCCAAGACCTCGGAGCCGCCTTAAATGAAAAACTGTTTTTT. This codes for CASSQDLGAALNEKLFF.

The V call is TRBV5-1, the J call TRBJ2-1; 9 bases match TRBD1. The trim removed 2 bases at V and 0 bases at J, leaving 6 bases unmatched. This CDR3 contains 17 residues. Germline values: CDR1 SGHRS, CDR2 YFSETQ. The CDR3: CASSFPDRGSSYNEQFF. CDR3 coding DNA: TGCGCCAGCAGCTTTCCGGACAGGGGAAGCTCCTACAATGAGCAGTTCTTC.

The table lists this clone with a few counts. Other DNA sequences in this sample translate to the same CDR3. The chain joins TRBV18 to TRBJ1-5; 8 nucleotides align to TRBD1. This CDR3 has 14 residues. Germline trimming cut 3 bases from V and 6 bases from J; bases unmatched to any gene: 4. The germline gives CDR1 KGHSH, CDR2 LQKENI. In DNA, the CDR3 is TGTGCCAGCTCACCTGACAGGGGCAGTCAGCCCCAGCATTTT. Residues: CASSPDRGSQPQHF.

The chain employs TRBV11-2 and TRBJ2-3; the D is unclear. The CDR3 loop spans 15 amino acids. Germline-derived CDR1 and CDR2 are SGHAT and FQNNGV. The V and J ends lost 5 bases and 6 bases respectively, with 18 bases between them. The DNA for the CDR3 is TGTGCCAGCAGCCCCCAGCTGGGCAGTTGGGATACGCAGTATTTT. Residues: CASSPQLGSWDTQYF. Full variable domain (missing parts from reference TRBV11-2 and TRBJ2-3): EAGVAQSPRYKIIEKRQSVAFWCNPISGHATLYWYQQILGQGPKLLIQFQNNGVVDDSQLPKDRFSAERLKGVDSTLKIQPAKLEDSAVYLCASSPQLGSWDTQYFGPGTRLTVL.

CDR3 in amino acids: CASKSVAGGDEQYF. The CDR3 DNA sequence: TGTGCCAGCAAGAGCGTGGCGGGGGGGGACGAGCAGTACTTC. The chain combines TRBV6-5 with TRBJ2-7, with 9 bases lining up with TRBD2. CDR3 size: 14 residues. Trimming cost V 7 bases and J 5 bases; bases outside gene matches: 9. Germline V CDR1 and CDR2: MNHEY, SVGAGI.

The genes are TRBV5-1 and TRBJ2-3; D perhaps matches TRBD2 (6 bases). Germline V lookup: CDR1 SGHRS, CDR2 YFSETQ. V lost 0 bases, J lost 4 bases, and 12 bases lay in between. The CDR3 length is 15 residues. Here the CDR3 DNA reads TGCGCCAGCAGCTTGGAAGGAGGGGTGGCAGATACGCAGTATTTT. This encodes CASSLEGGVADTQYF.

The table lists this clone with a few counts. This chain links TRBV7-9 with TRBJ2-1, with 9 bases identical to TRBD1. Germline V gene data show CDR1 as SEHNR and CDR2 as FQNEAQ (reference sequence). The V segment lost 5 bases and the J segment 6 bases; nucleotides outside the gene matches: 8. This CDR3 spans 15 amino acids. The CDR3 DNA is TGTGCCAGCAGCCCCGGGACAGGGATATCCAATGAGCAGTTCTTC. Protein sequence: CASSPGTGISNEQFF.